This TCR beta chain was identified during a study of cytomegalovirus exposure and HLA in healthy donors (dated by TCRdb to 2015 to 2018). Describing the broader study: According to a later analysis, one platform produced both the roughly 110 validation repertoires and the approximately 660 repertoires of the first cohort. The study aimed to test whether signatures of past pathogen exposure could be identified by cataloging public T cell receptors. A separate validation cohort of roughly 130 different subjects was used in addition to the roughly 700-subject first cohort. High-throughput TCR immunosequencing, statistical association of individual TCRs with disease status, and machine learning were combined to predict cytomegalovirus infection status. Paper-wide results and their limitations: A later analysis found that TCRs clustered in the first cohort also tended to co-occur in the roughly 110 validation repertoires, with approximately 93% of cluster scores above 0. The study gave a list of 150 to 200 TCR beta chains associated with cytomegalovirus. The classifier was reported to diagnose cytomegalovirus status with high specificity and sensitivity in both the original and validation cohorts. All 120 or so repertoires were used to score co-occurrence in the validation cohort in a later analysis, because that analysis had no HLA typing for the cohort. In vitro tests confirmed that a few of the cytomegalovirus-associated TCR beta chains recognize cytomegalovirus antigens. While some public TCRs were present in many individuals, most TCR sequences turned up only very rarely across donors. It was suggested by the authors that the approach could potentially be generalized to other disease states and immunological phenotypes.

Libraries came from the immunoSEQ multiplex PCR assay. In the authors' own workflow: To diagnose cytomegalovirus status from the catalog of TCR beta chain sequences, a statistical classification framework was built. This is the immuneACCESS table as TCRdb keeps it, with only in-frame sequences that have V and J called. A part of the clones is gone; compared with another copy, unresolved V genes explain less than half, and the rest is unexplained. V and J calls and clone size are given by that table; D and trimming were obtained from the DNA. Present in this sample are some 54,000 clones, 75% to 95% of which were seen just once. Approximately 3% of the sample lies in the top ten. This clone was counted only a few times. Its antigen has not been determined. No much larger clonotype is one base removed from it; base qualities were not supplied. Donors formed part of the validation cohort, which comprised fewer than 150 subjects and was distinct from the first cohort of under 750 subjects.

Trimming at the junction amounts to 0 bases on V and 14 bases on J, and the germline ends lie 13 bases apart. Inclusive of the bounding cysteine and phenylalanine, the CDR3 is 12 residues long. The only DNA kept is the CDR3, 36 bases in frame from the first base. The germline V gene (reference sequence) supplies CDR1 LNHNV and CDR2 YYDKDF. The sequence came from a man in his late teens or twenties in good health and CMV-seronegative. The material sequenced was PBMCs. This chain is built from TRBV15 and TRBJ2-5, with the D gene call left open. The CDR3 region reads CATSREQSPRYF. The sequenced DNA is TGTGCCACCAGCAGAGAGCAAAGCCCAAGATACTTC.